This T cell receptor beta chain stems from a study of untreated major depressive disorder. Patients were free of psychiatric medication for at least 8 weeks. Sequencing was performed with immunoSEQ multiplex PCR; in TCRdb, only in-frame clones are kept and a portion is missing. This table has about 19,000 clones, 80% to 95% appearing once. The CDR3 has 15 residues. The V and J ends lost 4 bases and 4 bases, in that order; junction bases with no gene match: 8. CDR1 SGHTA and CDR2 FQGNSA come from the germline V gene. Findings and caveats of the study: Differences in TRBV25-01 and TRBV02-01 usage did not reach significance. TRBV05-01 (Vbeta 5.1) usage was higher in CD4+ T cells of depressed patients than controls.

As to this clone: Its antigen is undetermined.

The sample was CD4+ T cells from PBMCs. The chain uses TRBV7-2 and TRBJ1-2; 8 positions agree with TRBD1. This clonotype originated in a woman aged 40 to 50 with major depressive disorder. The CDR3, as DNA: TGTGCCAGCAGCTACGACGTCACAGGGGGCTATGGCTACACCTTC. The encoded protein is CASSYDVTGGYGYTF.